Presented here are 25 T cell receptor beta chains from one specimen sequenced in a study of blood T cell repertoires in COVID-19. Profiled with immunoSEQ multiplex PCR; TCRdb holds only in-frame clones, not every one. The sample lists 150,000 to 200,000 clones; approximately 90% were seen once. The sequenced sample consisted of peripheral blood. These receptors all come from a man between 18 and 35 years old with active or convalescent COVID-19.

As concerns this clone: The same CDR3 can be traced to other DNA sequences in this sample. J is TRBJ1-4 and V is TRBV2, with TRBD1 matching 8 bases. J gave up 5 bases and V 6 bases, and 5 bases lay outside the gene matches. The CDR3 totals 14 residues. Germline V gene sequence: CDR1 SNHLY, CDR2 FYNNEI. The DNA of the CDR3 is TGTGCCAGCAGGGACAGGGTGGGGAATGAAAAACTGTTTTTT. Its protein is CASRDRVGNEKLFF.

The chain recombines TRBV28 with TRBJ2-3; 7 positions agree with TRBD1. Germline CDR1 is MDHEN and CDR2 is SYDVKM. Trimming cost V 5 bases and J 0 bases; bases outside gene matches: 5. There are 15 residues in the CDR3. The CDR3 loop is CASSVQQGSTDTQYF. CDR3 nucleotides: TGTGCCAGCAGTGTTCAACAGGGGAGCACAGATACGCAGTATTTT.

J is TRBJ1-1 and V is TRBV14, with TRBD1 identical over 7 bases. The J segment lost 3 bases and the V segment lost 4 bases, leaving 8 bases of the junction unmatched. The CDR3 runs to 15 residues. Germline loops: CDR1 SGHDN, CDR2 FVKESK. CDR3: CASSPSTGPYTEAFF. The CDR3 region has the DNA TGTGCCAGCAGCCCATCGACAGGGCCCTACACTGAAGCTTTCTTT.

This clone showed up just once. In DNA form, the CDR3 reads TGCAGTGCTAGTGCGGACAGGGGGTATTCGGAGACCCAGTACTTC. Translation: CSASADRGYSETQYF. V is TRBV20-1 and J is TRBJ2-5, with TRBD1 matching 10 bases. There are 15 residues in the CDR3. Germline trimming cut 3 bases from V and 5 bases from J; bases unmatched to any gene: 9. Looked up from germline, CDR1 is DFQATT and CDR2 is SNEGSKA (reference sequence).

The chain is built from TRBV11-1 and TRBJ2-1; 8 bases match TRBD2. Per germline, CDR1 SGHAT and CDR2 FQDESV (reference sequence). The CDR3 has 15 amino acids. After removal of 7 bases from V and 5 bases from J, the junction contained 10 bases not matched to a gene. The CDR3 DNA follows: TGTGCCAGCACCTATAAGCGGGGGTATAACAATGAGCAGTTCTTC. This translates into CASTYKRGYNNEQFF.

CDR3 protein: CASSRNPQGRTGELFF. In DNA, the CDR3 is TGTGCCAGCAGCCGAAACCCCCAGGGCCGGACCGGGGAGCTGTTTTTT. The genes are TRBV3-1 (or the pseudogene TRBV3-2) and TRBJ2-2, with D perhaps TRBD1 (5 bases). Germline loops: CDR1 LGHDT, CDR2 YNNKEL (reference sequence). This CDR3 spans 16 amino acids. Trimming removed 4 bases from V and 5 bases from J, with 17 bases in between.

The chain links TRBV11-2 to TRBJ1-2; D remains ambiguous. CDR3 length: 15 amino acids. V lost 1 base, J lost 5 bases, and 14 bases lay in between. Germline assignment: CDR1 SGHAT and CDR2 FQNNGV. CDR3 amino acids: CASSLGRPGEYGYTF. In DNA form, the CDR3 reads TGTGCCAGCAGCTTAGGCAGGCCCGGGGAATATGGCTACACCTTC. Full variable domain (missing parts from reference TRBV11-2 and TRBJ1-2): EAGVAQSPRYKIIEKRQSVAFWCNPISGHATLYWYQQILGQGPKLLIQFQNNGVVDDSQLPKDRFSAERLKGVDSTLKIQPAKLEDSAVYLCASSLGRPGEYGYTFGSGTRLTVV.

The chain is built from TRBV19 and TRBJ1-1, with D tentatively TRBD1 (6 bases). The germline gives CDR1 LNHDA, CDR2 SQIVND (reference sequence). The CDR3 has 13 amino acids. Deletions cut 6 bases from V and 1 base from J, with 9 bases between. Here the CDR3 reads CASSGQSNTEAFF. For the CDR3, the DNA is TGTGCCAGTAGCGGACAGTCGAACACTGAAGCTTTCTTT.

The rearrangement uses TRBV7-2 and TRBJ1-4, with D maybe TRBD1 (5 bases). Germline CDR1 SGHTA, CDR2 FQGNSA. V was pared by 5 bases and J by 0 bases, with 7 bases between. The CDR3 covers 14 residues. CDR3 coding DNA: TGTGCCAGCAGCCCAGGGACAACTAATGAAAAACTGTTTTTT. It specifies CASSPGTTNEKLFF.

The CDR3 reads CASSYGAGVTGELFF. In nucleotides, the CDR3 is TGTGCCAGCAGTTACGGAGCGGGAGTTACCGGGGAGCTGTTTTTT. The chain couples TRBV6-5 to TRBJ2-2, with 8 bases matching TRBD2. Germline V gene sequence: CDR1 MNHEY, CDR2 SVGAGI. J lost 5 bases, V lost 2 bases, and 4 bases had no gene match. CDR3 length: 15 amino acids.

V usage is TRBV5-1 and J usage is TRBJ2-3, with D perhaps matching TRBD1 (5 bases). From germline, CDR1 is SGHRS and CDR2 YFSETQ. CDR3 length equals 15 residues. Trimming removed 6 bases from V and 5 bases from J, with 19 bases in between. This chain's CDR3 is CASNSGSSGRDTQYF. CDR3 coding DNA: TGCGCCAGCAACTCAGGGTCCTCAGGGCGAGATACGCAGTATTTT.

This clone was counted a single time. The V gene is TRBV15, the J gene TRBJ1-2; D unresolved. The CDR3 spans 15 residues. The germline V and J ends were trimmed by 2 bases and 5 bases, with 15 bases remaining between them. Germline CDR1 LNHNV, CDR2 YYDKDF (reference sequence). The CDR3 DNA reads TGTGCCACCAGCAGATCCCTCCAAGAGGGATATGGCTACACCTTC. Its translation: CATSRSLQEGYGYTF.

This chain joins TRBV7-2 and TRBJ2-7; weak D call: TRBD2 (6 bases). Trimming pared 7 bases from V and 0 bases from J, leaving 16 bases between. The CDR3 sequence is 15 residues long. Looked up from germline, CDR1 is SGHTA and CDR2 is FQGNSA. The CDR3 sequence: CASNDLGLDSYEQYF. CDR3 bases: TGTGCCAGCAACGACCTGGGACTTGACTCCTACGAGCAGTACTTC.

The V and J genes are TRBV18 and TRBJ2-5; 10 positions agree with TRBD1. The germline CDR1 and CDR2 sequences are KGHSH and LQKENI. V gave up 0 bases and J gave up 5 bases; unmatched junction bases: 3. The CDR3 runs 15 residues. CDR3 loop: CASSPPGTGVETQYF. The CDR3 DNA sequence: TGTGCCAGCTCACCACCCGGGACAGGGGTGGAGACCCAGTACTTC.

This chain uses TRBV3-1 (or the pseudogene TRBV3-2) with TRBJ1-1; 9 nucleotides agree with TRBD1. Germline lookup yields CDR1 LGHDT and CDR2 YNNKEL (reference sequence). This CDR3 has 14 residues. J gave up 3 bases and V 4 bases, and 3 bases lay outside the gene matches. The CDR3 reads CASSLRDRDTEAFF. CDR3 nucleotide sequence: TGTGCCAGCAGCCTACGGGACAGGGACACTGAAGCTTTCTTT.

The rearrangement joins TRBV11-2 to TRBJ2-2; D might be TRBD1 (5 bases). Germline values: CDR1 SGHAT, CDR2 FQNNGV. Trimming took 1 base from V and 5 from J, leaving 11 bases between them. This CDR3 is built from 15 residues. As DNA, the CDR3 is TGTGCCAGCAGCTTAGGACAGACCGAGACCGGGGAGCTGTTTTTT. Its protein is CASSLGQTETGELFF. The variable domain in full, completed from reference TRBV11-2 and TRBJ2-2, reads EAGVAQSPRYKIIEKRQSVAFWCNPISGHATLYWYQQILGQGPKLLIQFQNNGVVDDSQLPKDRFSAERLKGVDSTLKIQPAKLEDSAVYLCASSLGQTETGELFFGEGSRLTVL.

This chain connects TRBV13 to TRBJ1-6; no firm D call. Germline values: CDR1 PRHDT, CDR2 FYEKMQ (reference sequence). CDR3 size: 15 residues. V lost 0 bases and J lost 8, with 11 bases in between. The CDR3 loop reads CASSLGGVGDSPLHF. DNA for the CDR3: TGTGCCAGCAGCTTAGGAGGCGTCGGAGATTCACCCCTCCACTTT.

V is TRBV7-9 and J is TRBJ1-2; D is possibly TRBD1 (6 bases). Germline values: CDR1 SEHNR, CDR2 FQNEAQ (reference sequence). The CDR3 extends over 14 amino acids. V shed 3 bases and J shed 2 bases, with 10 bases lying between them. As DNA, the CDR3 is TGTGCCAGCAGCTTGGGGGCTCCAAACTATGGCTACACCTTC. It codes for CASSLGAPNYGYTF.

For the CDR3, the DNA is TGTGCCAGCTCACCACGGGGACAGGGGGCCGCCGAAAAACTGTTTTTT. This encodes CASSPRGQGAAEKLFF. This chain connects TRBV18 to TRBJ1-4; 12 bases align to TRBD1. V trimming: 1 base; J trimming: 8 bases; junction bases outside the gene matches: 5. CDR3 length: 16 residues. Germline loops: CDR1 KGHSH, CDR2 LQKENI.

The chain couples TRBV3-1 (or the pseudogene TRBV3-2) to TRBJ1-2, with D unresolved. This CDR3 region has 15 residues. V was shortened by 2 bases and J by 4 bases, with 14 bases between the two germline ends. The germline V gene encodes CDR1 LGHDT and CDR2 YNNKEL (reference sequence). DNA of the CDR3: TGTGCCAGCAGCCAACCCGAGGCCTACCTCTATGGCTACACCTTC. This sequence encodes CASSQPEAYLYGYTF.

This clone was recorded only once. The DNA for the CDR3 is TGTGCCAGCGGCGACAGGGGCATAGGAAAACTGTTTTTT. It codes for CASGDRGIGKLFF. The chain is built from TRBV6-5 and TRBJ1-4, with 8 bases identical to TRBD1. The CDR3 extends over 13 amino acids. The germline V gene has CDR1 MNHEY and CDR2 SVGAGI. The V gene end was trimmed by 8 bases and the J gene end by 10 bases; junction bases not matched to a gene: 9.

This chain links TRBV19 with TRBJ2-1, with D maybe TRBD1 (5 bases). Germline values: CDR1 LNHDA, CDR2 SQIVND (reference sequence). The CDR3 is made up of 15 amino acids. V lost 1 base to trimming and J lost 7 bases, with 14 bases between them. CDR3 bases: TGTGCCAGTAGTATAGGCAGGGTATTTCAGAATGAGCAGTTCTTC. It codes for CASSIGRVFQNEQFF. Together with reference TRBV19 and TRBJ2-1, the CDR3 gives the full variable domain: DGGITQSPKYLFRKEGQNVTLSCEQNLNHDAMYWYRQDPGQGLRLIYYSQIVNDFQKGDIAEGYSVSREKKESFPLTVTSAQKNPTAFYLCASSIGRVFQNEQFFGPGTRLTVL.

In this sample, this clone turned up once. This rearrangement joins TRBV5-1 to TRBJ2-1; 10 nucleotides agree with TRBD2. The germline V gene has CDR1 SGHRS and CDR2 YFSETQ. V lost 3 bases to trimming and J lost 1 base; unmatched junction nucleotides: 16. The CDR3 spans 20 residues. In nucleotides, the CDR3 is TGCGCCAGCAGCTCCCGGGGAGCGGGGGGGCTATCAAGGTCCTACAATGAGCAGTTCTTC. Translation gives CASSSRGAGGLSRSYNEQFF.

The chain uses TRBV5-8 and TRBJ2-5, with D maybe TRBD2 (5 bases). Trimming cost V 0 bases and J 5 bases, with 11 bases left between them. Germline CDR1 reads SGHTS; CDR2 reads YDEGEE. The CDR3 spans 14 residues. DNA for the CDR3: TGTGCCAGCAGCTTGGCGGGATCGCGGGAGACCCAGTACTTC. It translates to CASSLAGSRETQYF.

The V call is TRBV11-2, the J call TRBJ1-2, with TRBD1 matching over 8 bases. The germline CDR1 and CDR2 sequences are SGHAT and FQNNGV. The CDR3 spans 14 residues. Losses at the gene ends were 1 base for V and 8 bases for J; bases not matched to a gene: 6. The CDR3 DNA sequence: TGTGCCAGCAGCTTAGGCAGGGGGCTAGGCGGCTACACCTTC. This sequence encodes CASSLGRGLGGYTF.